This note documents a single TCR beta chain sequence. The data derive from a study of T cell clones after liver transplantation. Study as a whole: A pre-transplant mixed lymphocyte reaction with TCRbeta sequencing defined graft-donor-reactive clones followed in post-transplant blood. Tolerance: complete withdrawal held at least one year, liver enzymes staying within twice normal. Three of the eight recipients were HCV-positive; the rest had non-autoimmune, non-viral transplant indications.

V was clipped by 2 bases and J by 7 bases, with 17 bases between them. Germline CDR1 reads LGHNA; CDR2 reads YSLEER. This CDR3 has 16 amino acids. TCRdb's table, derived via immunoSEQ multiplex PCR, lists solely in-frame clones and lacks some. The data hold 65,000 to 70,000 clones, with roughly 92% observed a single time. The genes are TRBV4-3 and TRBJ1-4; D is undetermined. The source material was CD4+ T cells from blood, sampled about 25 months after liver transplant. The source of this sequence is a human patient who received a liver transplant. Some T cells here may be from the graft donor. This chain's CDR3 is CASSQQLSTHGEKLFF. In DNA form, the CDR3 reads TGCGCCAGCAGCCAACAATTATCTACACACGGTGAAAAACTGTTTTTT.